This T cell receptor (beta chain) stems from a study of blood T cell repertoires in COVID-19. Cohort allocation depended upon clinical history that participants reported. Recovered Cohort 3 donors showed two negative PCRs, clearance, or symptom resolution. V dropped 7 bases and J dropped 1; count of bases not matched to a gene: 5. CDR1 LNHDA and CDR2 SQIVND come from the germline V gene (reference sequence). The CDR3 length is 15 residues. Clones were read by immunoSEQ multiplex PCR, and TCRdb kept only the in-frame ones, dropping some. The sample lists some 500,000 clones, 88% occurring once. The genes are TRBV19 and TRBJ1-3; 9 bases line up with TRBD1. This receptor was obtained from a woman in her thirties or forties who had recovered from COVID-19. Sequencing was performed on PBMCs or T cells enriched from blood (not recorded which). The CDR3 DNA is TGTGCCAGTACTCCGACAGGGGGATCTGGAAACACCATATATTTT. It is translated as CASTPTGGSGNTIYF.